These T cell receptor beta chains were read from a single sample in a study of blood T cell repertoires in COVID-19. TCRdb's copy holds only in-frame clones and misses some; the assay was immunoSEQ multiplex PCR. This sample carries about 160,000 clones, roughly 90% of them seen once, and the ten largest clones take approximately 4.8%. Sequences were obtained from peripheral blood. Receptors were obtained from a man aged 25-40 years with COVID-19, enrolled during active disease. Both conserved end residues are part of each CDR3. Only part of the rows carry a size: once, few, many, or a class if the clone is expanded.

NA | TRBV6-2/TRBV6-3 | CASSYSIYQAGNTNEQFF
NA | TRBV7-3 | CASSFHGQNTGELFF
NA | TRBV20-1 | CSAKGQTEAFF
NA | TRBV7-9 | CASSEQETQYF
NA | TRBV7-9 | CASSSLQGTNSPLHF
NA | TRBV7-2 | CASRYPWGGPGNEQFF
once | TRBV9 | CASSPLGLGGGQETQYF
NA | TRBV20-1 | CSSGQTDEQFF
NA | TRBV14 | CASSQDSTYRDEQYF
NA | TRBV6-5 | CASSPGQGGGYTF
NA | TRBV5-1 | CASSLLELDNSPLHF
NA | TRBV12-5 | CASGLVSKEGGEQDIQYF
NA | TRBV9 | CATRDDPNTGELFF
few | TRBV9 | CASSVYELAVEGGELFF
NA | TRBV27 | CASSLAPGGSRDIQYF
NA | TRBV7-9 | CASSRNEKLFF
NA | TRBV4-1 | CASSPSSDRTPYEQYF
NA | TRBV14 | CASSQGGNAGGLPYNEQFF